This T cell receptor (beta chain) was captured in a study of cytomegalovirus exposure and HLA in healthy donors. PCR used 60 Vbeta primers and 13 Jbeta primers. TCRdb's table, derived via immunoSEQ multiplex PCR, lists solely in-frame clones and lacks some. Of around 210,000 clones in the sample, roughly 81% were seen once. Regarding this clone: Its antigen is not identified.

Findings and limits, study-wide: Analysis was performed later, and it showed HLA-associated TCR beta chains to be more clonally expanded than equally common others.

CDR3 length: 16 amino acids. V gave up 1 base and J gave up 1 base, with 11 bases separating them. Per the germline V gene, CDR1 is SGDLS and CDR2 is YYNGEE. Sequencing was carried out using PBMCs. V is TRBV9 and J is TRBJ2-2; D gene uncertain. The source of this sequence is a girl aged 2-10 years in good health and CMV-seronegative. The CDR3 sequence: CASSVFFHMNTGELFF. The CDR3 DNA follows: TGTGCCAGCAGCGTATTTTTCCACATGAACACCGGGGAGCTGTTTTTT.